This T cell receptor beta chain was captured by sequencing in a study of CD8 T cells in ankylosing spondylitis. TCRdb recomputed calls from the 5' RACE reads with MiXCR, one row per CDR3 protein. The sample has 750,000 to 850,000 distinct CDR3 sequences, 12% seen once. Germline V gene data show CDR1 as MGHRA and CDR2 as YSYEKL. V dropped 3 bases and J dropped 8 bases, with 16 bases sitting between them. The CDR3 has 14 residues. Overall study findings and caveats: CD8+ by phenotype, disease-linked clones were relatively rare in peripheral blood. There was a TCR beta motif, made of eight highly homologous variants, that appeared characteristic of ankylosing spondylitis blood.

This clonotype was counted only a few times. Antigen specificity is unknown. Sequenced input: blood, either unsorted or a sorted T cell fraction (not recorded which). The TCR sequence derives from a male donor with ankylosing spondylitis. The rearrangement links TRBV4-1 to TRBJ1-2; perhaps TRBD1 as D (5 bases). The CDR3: CASSQGDFIGGYTF. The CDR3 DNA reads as TGCGCCAGCAGCCAGGGGGATTTTATCGGCGGCTACACCTTC.